This T cell receptor (beta chain) was found in a study of T cells in pancreatic ductal adenocarcinoma. Study-wide results and caveats: The resected pancreatic cancer cohort was biased toward the minority with early-stage disease. Mean clonality was about 0.12 in tumors and roughly 0.072 in blood, not significantly different.

This CDR3 region has 14 residues. Between the trimmed V and J ends, which lost 0 bases and 7 bases, there was a span of 9 bases. Germline assignment: CDR1 MNHEY and CDR2 SVGAGI. The method was immunoSEQ multiplex PCR; TCRdb's version includes in-frame clones alone and lacks a portion of them. The table records about 16,000 clones, 90% to 95% of them present only once. The selected patients with pancreatic ductal adenocarcinoma had surgery but no neoadjuvant therapy. Comment on this clone: The antigen is undetermined.

The sequence derives from a human donor with pancreatic ductal adenocarcinoma. This sequence joins TRBV6-5 and TRBJ2-2; D is unresolved. Input material: PBMCs. The CDR3 coding sequence is TGTGCCAGCAGTTACTCGCGACGGAACGGGGAGCTGTTTTTT. Protein: CASSYSRRNGELFF.